This entry lists 13 T cell receptor beta chains sequenced from one sample in a study of identical twins. TCRdb fed the 5' RACE reads into MiXCR, producing one record per CDR3 protein. The sample holds around 370,000 distinct CDR3 sequences, approximately 8.7% seen once. Sequencing input: naive T cells sorted from blood. These receptors came from a woman aged 50 to 60 in good health.

The rearrangement joins TRBV5-5 to TRBJ2-7; 9 bases align to TRBD2. Germline loops: CDR1 SGHKS, CDR2 YYEKEE (reference sequence). With 3 bases clipped from V and 4 bases from J, the junction kept 8 bases outside the gene matches. The CDR3 runs 15 residues. This CDR3 is CASSSGLASWYEQYV. The DNA for the CDR3 is TGTGCCAGCAGCTCTGGACTAGCGTCCTGGTACGAGCAGTACGTC.

In DNA, the CDR3 is TGTGCCAGCAGTGAGTGGCCTGCAGGGGAGCTGTTTTTT. Encoded protein: CASSEWPAGELFF. The rearrangement uses TRBV2 and TRBJ2-2; D is undetermined. There are 13 residues in the CDR3. V lost 3 bases and J lost 8, with 10 bases in between. In germline, CDR1 is SNHLY, CDR2 FYNNEI.

This clonotype was seen a handful of times. The chain has TRBV7-9 and TRBJ2-3; D gene uncertain. The germline V gene encodes CDR1 SEHNR and CDR2 FQNEAQ (reference sequence). The length of the CDR3 is 16 residues. The V end was cut by 4 bases, the J end by 2 bases, with 16 bases between. The CDR3 here is CASSSPASLPTDTQYF. The CDR3 bases are TGTGCCAGCAGCTCACCGGCGTCCCTCCCCACAGATACGCAGTATTTT.

The rearrangement links TRBV5-1 to TRBJ2-1; D not certain. Germline V gene sequence: CDR1 SGHRS, CDR2 YFSETQ. The CDR3 covers 14 residues. Trimming left V 4 bases short and J 6 bases short, with 14 bases between. The CDR3: CASSPPPLSNEQFF. CDR3 coding DNA: TGCGCCAGCAGCCCCCCCCCCTTAAGCAATGAGCAGTTCTTC.

This clonotype has ten or more counts. The V and J genes are TRBV20-1 and TRBJ2-2; 7 bases agree with TRBD1. V lost 0 bases to trimming and J lost 5 bases; unmatched junction nucleotides: 15. The CDR3 has 18 amino acids. Germline V gene data show CDR1 as DFQATT and CDR2 as SNEGSKA (reference sequence). The CDR3 protein is CSARDVVKAEGATGELFF. The DNA for the CDR3 is TGCAGTGCTAGAGATGTGGTCAAGGCTGAGGGGGCGACCGGGGAGCTGTTTTTT.

This clonotype was counted only a few times. This chain links TRBV3-1 with TRBJ1-2, with D unclear. The CDR3 covers 12 residues. V lost 2 bases, J lost 8 bases, and 9 bases lay in between. From germline, CDR1 is LGHDT and CDR2 YNNKEL (reference sequence). CDR3 sequence (DNA): TGTGCCAGCAGCCAAATCAAAGAGGGCTACACCTTC. Amino acids: CASSQIKEGYTF.

The chain employs TRBV25-1 and TRBJ2-1; 14 nucleotides align to TRBD2. Trimming cost V 1 base and J 6 bases; bases outside gene matches: 5. The CDR3 is made up of 17 amino acids. Germline lookup yields CDR1 MGHDK and CDR2 SYGVNS. CDR3 sequence: CASSESQGLAGVNEQFF. CDR3 bases: TGTGCCAGCAGTGAATCTCAGGGACTAGCGGGAGTCAATGAGCAGTTCTTC.

The CDR3 loop is CASSPGAVNNEQFF. The DNA of the CDR3 is TGCGCCAGCAGCCCCGGCGCGGTCAACAATGAGCAGTTCTTC. The V call is TRBV5-1, the J call TRBJ2-1; no firm D call. CDR1 and CDR2 (germline): SGHRS, YFSETQ. Trimming left V 4 bases short and J 5 bases short, with 13 bases between. The CDR3 loop spans 14 amino acids. Variable domain in full (rest from reference TRBV5-1 and TRBJ2-1): KAGVTQTPRYLIKTRGQQVTLSCSPISGHRSVSWYQQTPGQGLQFLFEYFSETQRNKGNFPGRFSGRQFSNSRSEMNVSTLELGDSALYLCASSPGAVNNEQFFGPGTRLTVL.

The chain carries TRBV4-2 and TRBJ2-3, with 7 bases lining up with TRBD2. CDR1 is LGHNA, CDR2 YNFKEQ, per germline. There are 15 residues in the CDR3. With 1 base clipped from V and 6 bases from J, the junction kept 7 bases outside the gene matches. The CDR3 region has the DNA TGTGCCAGCAGCCAAGTGATTCGGGGAGGGGATACGCAGTATTTT. Its translation is CASSQVIRGGDTQYF.

The genes are TRBV5-6 and TRBJ2-7; 9 positions match TRBD1. Unmatched junction bases numbered 9, after V lost 4 bases and J lost 4 bases. Germline lookup yields CDR1 SGHDT and CDR2 YYEEEE. CDR3 length: 15 amino acids. DNA of the CDR3: TGTGCCAGCAGCGGGCCGGGACAGGGTGTATACGAGCAGTACTTC. Encoded protein: CASSGPGQGVYEQYF.

This clonotype came up a few times. The chain carries TRBV4-2 and TRBJ1-4; 7 nucleotides align to TRBD1. After removal of 2 bases from V and 0 bases from J, the junction contained 6 bases not matched to a gene. Germline CDR1 is LGHNA and CDR2 is YNFKEQ. CDR3 length: 17 amino acids. For the CDR3, the DNA is TGTGCCAGCAGCCAAAGGACAGGATTTGCAACTAATGAAAAACTGTTTTTT. This translates into CASSQRTGFATNEKLFF.

This rearrangement joins TRBV29-1 to TRBJ2-5; unclear D gene. The V gene lost 4 bases and the J gene lost 5 bases, with 11 bases spanning the gap. The CDR3 runs 12 residues. CDR1 SQVTM and CDR2 ANQGSEA come from the germline V gene. The CDR3 region is CSVVVSWETQYF. CDR3 nucleotides: TGCAGCGTTGTCGTGAGTTGGGAGACCCAGTACTTC.

The rearrangement links TRBV2 to TRBJ2-7, with TRBD1 identical over 7 bases. The V gene end was trimmed by 6 bases and the J gene end by 6 bases; junction bases not matched to a gene: 5. The CDR3 is 12 amino acids. The germline V gene encodes CDR1 SNHLY and CDR2 FYNNEI. CDR3 sequence reads: CASSRQGCEQYF. The DNA for the CDR3 is TGTGCCAGCAGCCGACAGGGATGCGAGCAGTACTTC.